The next 26 T cell receptor beta chains were all read from a single sample in a study of T cell repertoires in cytomegalovirus infection. MiXCR was run by TCRdb on the reads, yielding one entry per CDR3 protein. The data contain around 94,000 distinct CDR3 sequences, approximately 15% of them singletons. Sequenced: PBMCs. These receptors originate from a human donor in good health (CMV status not recorded). Some clones in this sample may be carry-over from other donors' samples.

This clonotype was observed a handful of times. The chain employs TRBV20-1 and TRBJ2-3; the D gene is possibly TRBD2 (7 bases). CDR3 length equals 14 residues. The germline gives CDR1 DFQATT, CDR2 SNEGSKA (reference sequence). V gave up 6 bases and J gave up 3 bases, with 16 bases separating them. The CDR3 coding sequence is TGCAGTGCCGCAAAGGGGGGGCAAACAGATACGCAGTATTTT. Translated, it gives CSAAKGGQTDTQYF.

The chain's CDR3 is CASSLTERSPLHF. CDR3 DNA: TGTGCCAGCAGCTTAACGGAGCGTTCACCCCTCCACTTT. J is TRBJ1-6 and V is TRBV14, with D hard to call. Germline CDR1 and CDR2: SGHDN and FVKESK. The CDR3 has 13 amino acids. Deletions cut 5 bases from V and 9 bases from J, with 11 bases between. The full variable domain, rest sourced from reference TRBV14 and TRBJ1-6, is EAGVTQFPSHSVIEKGQTVTLRCDPISGHDNLYWYRRVMGKEIKFLLHFVKESKQDESGMPNNRFLAERTGGTYSTLKVQPAELEDSGVYFCASSLTERSPLHFGNGTRLTVT.

In its sample, this clonotype was seen many times. The chain combines TRBV7-2 with TRBJ1-1, with D possibly being TRBD1 (5 bases). Germline lookup yields CDR1 SGHTA and CDR2 FQGNSA. Trimming took off 1 base at V and 4 bases at J, with 13 bases between the two ends. The CDR3 has 15 amino acids. CDR3 nucleotides: TGTGCCAGCAGCTTAGGCGGGGCTGGCGGCACTGAAGCTTTCTTT. Residues: CASSLGGAGGTEAFF.

This clonotype was recorded at least ten times. The V call is TRBV7-2, the J call TRBJ2-5, with 7 nucleotides matching TRBD1. The length of the CDR3 is 13 residues. From germline, CDR1 is SGHTA and CDR2 FQGNSA. Germline trimming cut 2 bases from V and 6 bases from J; bases unmatched to any gene: 3. In nucleotides, the CDR3 is TGTGCCAGCAGCTTACAACAGGGGAAGACCCAGTACTTC. This encodes CASSLQQGKTQYF.

V gene TRBV7-2 combines with J gene TRBJ2-1; D not certain. CDR1 SGHTA and CDR2 FQGNSA come from the germline V gene. This CDR3 is built from 16 residues. V lost 4 bases and J 0 bases, leaving 13 bases between the germline ends. CDR3 sequence (DNA): TGTGCCAGCAGCTCCTCCGGGCCGAGCTCCTACAATGAGCAGTTCTTC. Amino acid sequence: CASSSSGPSSYNEQFF.

This clonotype was detected a few times. The gene calls are TRBV20-1 and TRBJ2-7, with TRBD1 as a possible D gene (6 bases). The CDR3 runs 15 residues. Germline lookup yields CDR1 DFQATT and CDR2 SNEGSKA (reference sequence). Trimming pared 0 bases from V and 2 bases from J, leaving 14 bases between. The CDR3: CSAREYRQAAYEQYF. CDR3 in DNA: TGCAGTGCTAGAGAGTATCGACAGGCCGCCTACGAGCAGTACTTC.

The chain carries TRBV7-3 and TRBJ1-6, with a weak D call TRBD1 (5 bases). The germline V and J ends were trimmed by 4 bases and 7 bases, with 8 bases remaining between them. There are 13 residues in the CDR3. The germline CDR1 and CDR2 sequences are SGHTA and FQGTGA. The CDR3 nucleotides read TGTGCCAGCAGCTCAGGGACCAATTCACCCCTCCACTTT. Translation: CASSSGTNSPLHF.

This clonotype has at least ten counts. The chain links TRBV7-3 to TRBJ2-3, with 9 bases identical to TRBD1. Per the germline V gene, CDR1 is SGHTA and CDR2 is FQGTGA. This CDR3 is 14 amino acids long. J gave up 6 bases and V 5 bases, and 6 bases lay outside the gene matches. Written as DNA, the CDR3 is TGTGCCAGCAGCCCGGGACAGGGTAGGGATACGCAGTATTTT. Amino acids: CASSPGQGRDTQYF.

The rearrangement links TRBV4-1 to TRBJ2-1, with no clear D. The CDR3 has 16 amino acids. V was trimmed by 1 base and J by 2 bases, leaving 12 bases between them. CDR1 and CDR2 from the germline V gene are MGHRA and YSYEKL. The CDR3 here is CASSQVARQAYNEQFF. CDR3 DNA sequence: TGCGCCAGCAGCCAAGTCGCCAGGCAAGCCTACAATGAGCAGTTCTTC.

This clonotype has just a few counts. The chain links TRBV5-5 to TRBJ2-7; D may match TRBD1 or TRBD2 (5 bases each). CDR1 and CDR2 (germline): SGHKS, YYEKEE (reference sequence). V lost 4 bases and J lost 0, with 11 bases in between. The CDR3 length is 14 residues. The CDR3 region has the DNA TGTGCCAGCAGCAACCGGGACCGCTCCTACGAGCAGTACTTC. This encodes CASSNRDRSYEQYF.

This clonotype appeared many times. V and J are TRBV7-2 and TRBJ1-2; no reliable D call. Trimming stripped 1 base from V and 2 bases from J, with 5 bases between. The CDR3 length is 13 residues. From germline, CDR1 is SGHTA and CDR2 FQGNSA. In DNA, the CDR3 is TGTGCCAGCAGCTTAGATCAGAACTATGGCTACACCTTC. Translated: CASSLDQNYGYTF.

The V and J genes are TRBV9 and TRBJ2-7, with 7 bases identical to TRBD1. Germline lookup yields CDR1 SGDLS and CDR2 YYNGEE. The CDR3 spans 16 residues. After removal of 4 bases from V and 5 bases from J, the junction contained 15 bases not matched to a gene. DNA for the CDR3: TGTGCCAGCAGCCACGGGGACAGTAGAGCCACGGACGAGCAGTACTTC. It is translated as CASSHGDSRATDEQYF.

This rearrangement joins TRBV28 to TRBJ1-5; no clear D gene. The CDR3 loop spans 16 amino acids. V lost 3 bases and J 5 bases, leaving 17 bases between the germline ends. In germline, CDR1 is MDHEN, CDR2 SYDVKM. CDR3 sequence reads: CASSLYPRHRDQPQHF. The CDR3 bases are TGTGCCAGCAGTTTGTATCCGCGCCATCGGGATCAGCCCCAGCATTTT.

This clonotype has ten or more counts. The V and J genes are TRBV12-3 or TRBV12-4 and TRBJ2-5; D not certain. The CDR3 extends over 15 amino acids. Trimming removed 5 bases from V and 2 bases from J, with 15 bases in between. The CDR3, as DNA: TGTGCCAGCAGTCCCCGTGAGTCCGGACAAGAGACCCAGTACTTC. It specifies CASSPRESGQETQYF.

The chain employs TRBV29-1 and TRBJ2-5; 9 positions match TRBD2. V shed 0 bases, J shed 2 bases, and the junction held 7 bases outside the gene matches. The CDR3 covers 16 residues. CDR1 SQVTM and CDR2 ANQGSEA come from the germline V gene. The CDR3 DNA reads TGCAGCGTTGAAGAGCTAGCGGGGATCCAACAAGAGACCCAGTACTTC. Translated, it gives CSVEELAGIQQETQYF.

This clonotype was counted between two and nine times. CDR3 nucleotide sequence: TGTGCCATCAGTGGAGACAGAAACTATGGCTACACCTTC. This encodes CAISGDRNYGYTF. The J gene is TRBJ1-2, the V gene TRBV10-3; tentatively, D is TRBD1 (5 bases). V lost 4 bases to trimming and J lost 2 bases, with 8 bases between them. In germline, CDR1 is ENHRY, CDR2 SYGVKD. This CDR3 region has 13 residues.

This clonotype was counted at least ten times. The CDR3 sequence is CSATGAQQNSGANVLTF. The CDR3 region has the DNA TGCAGTGCTACCGGGGCGCAGCAAAACTCTGGGGCCAACGTCCTGACTTTC. This chain links TRBV20-1 with TRBJ2-6; either TRBD1 or TRBD2 may supply D (5 bases each). The V gene's germline CDR1 is DFQATT and CDR2 SNEGSKA (reference sequence). Trimming left V 4 bases short and J 0 bases short, with 16 bases between. The CDR3 is 17 amino acids.

The chain employs TRBV29-1 and TRBJ2-5; no clear D gene. Germline CDR1 SQVTM, CDR2 ANQGSEA. V was clipped by 0 bases and J by 4 bases, with 6 bases between them. The CDR3 consists of 12 residues. The CDR3 nucleotides are TGCAGCGTTGAAGAGGGCGGAGAGACCCAGTACTTC. Its protein is CSVEEGGETQYF.

This clonotype was recorded at least ten times. The chain links TRBV7-2 to TRBJ1-2; D remains unclear. This CDR3 is built from 13 residues. Trimming stripped 6 bases from V and 5 bases from J, with 13 bases between. The germline V gene has CDR1 SGHTA and CDR2 FQGNSA. CDR3 sequence (DNA): TGTGCCAGCAGACCCGCGGGAGGGTATGGCTACACCTTC. Amino acids: CASRPAGGYGYTF.

This clonotype was found many times. The V call is TRBV7-9, the J call TRBJ2-7, with D unresolved. The germline V gene has CDR1 SEHNR and CDR2 FQNEAQ (reference sequence). The CDR3 is 13 residues long. Deletions cut 8 bases from V and 2 bases from J, with 13 bases between. For the CDR3, the DNA is TGTGCCAGCGGTCCACCACTAACCTACGAGCAGTACTTC. It translates to CASGPPLTYEQYF.

Ten or more counts support this clonotype. The chain employs TRBV5-1 and TRBJ2-5, with 7 nucleotides matching TRBD1. The length of the CDR3 is 15 residues. The V and J ends lost 3 bases and 4 bases, in that order; junction bases with no gene match: 9. The germline V gene has CDR1 SGHRS and CDR2 YFSETQ. The CDR3 loop is CASSSSQGMAETQYF. DNA for the CDR3: TGCGCCAGCAGCTCTTCACAGGGGATGGCAGAGACCCAGTACTTC.

This chain connects TRBV24-1 to TRBJ2-5; perhaps TRBD1 as D (6 bases). The germline V and J ends were trimmed by 4 bases and 5 bases, with 13 bases remaining between them. The CDR3 is 14 residues long. In germline, CDR1 is KGHDR, CDR2 SFDVKD. CDR3 region: CATSDTGFGETQYF. The CDR3 DNA reads as TGTGCCACCAGTGACACAGGGTTCGGGGAGACCCAGTACTTC.

The rearrangement joins TRBV7-9 to TRBJ1-2; D gene unclear. V was clipped by 2 bases and J by 6 bases, with 13 bases between them. Germline CDR1 SEHNR, CDR2 FQNEAQ (reference sequence). This CDR3 has 14 amino acids. The CDR3 bases are TGTGCCAGCAGCTTATATCTGGGCGGGGATGGCTACACCTTC. As protein: CASSLYLGGDGYTF.

Many counts were recorded for this clonotype. V usage is TRBV12-3 or TRBV12-4 and J usage is TRBJ1-5; D is unresolved. The V and J ends lost 2 bases and 0 bases respectively, with 8 bases between them. The length of the CDR3 is 15 residues. DNA for the CDR3: TGTGCCAGCAGTTTAACCGGGGATAGCAATCAGCCCCAGCATTTT. This codes for CASSLTGDSNQPQHF.

This clonotype was found many times. The J gene is TRBJ1-1, the V gene TRBV20-1; 7 bases are shared with TRBD1. J lost 3 bases, V lost 6 bases, and 7 bases had no gene match. The CDR3 runs to 13 residues. Germline V lookup: CDR1 DFQATT, CDR2 SNEGSKA (reference sequence). DNA for the CDR3: TGCAGTGCATCCAGGGGGAGGGACACTGAAGCTTTCTTT. Residues: CSASRGRDTEAFF.

This clonotype occurred a few times. The CDR3 is CASSPTVGVRDTEAFF. The CDR3 DNA follows: TGTGCCAGCAGCCCCACCGTGGGGGTTCGAGATACTGAAGCTTTCTTT. The genes are TRBV7-8 and TRBJ1-1, with D perhaps TRBD1 (5 bases). The germline V gene has CDR1 SGHVS and CDR2 FQNEAQ. This CDR3 spans 16 amino acids. Trimming took 5 bases from V and 5 from J, leaving 21 bases between them.